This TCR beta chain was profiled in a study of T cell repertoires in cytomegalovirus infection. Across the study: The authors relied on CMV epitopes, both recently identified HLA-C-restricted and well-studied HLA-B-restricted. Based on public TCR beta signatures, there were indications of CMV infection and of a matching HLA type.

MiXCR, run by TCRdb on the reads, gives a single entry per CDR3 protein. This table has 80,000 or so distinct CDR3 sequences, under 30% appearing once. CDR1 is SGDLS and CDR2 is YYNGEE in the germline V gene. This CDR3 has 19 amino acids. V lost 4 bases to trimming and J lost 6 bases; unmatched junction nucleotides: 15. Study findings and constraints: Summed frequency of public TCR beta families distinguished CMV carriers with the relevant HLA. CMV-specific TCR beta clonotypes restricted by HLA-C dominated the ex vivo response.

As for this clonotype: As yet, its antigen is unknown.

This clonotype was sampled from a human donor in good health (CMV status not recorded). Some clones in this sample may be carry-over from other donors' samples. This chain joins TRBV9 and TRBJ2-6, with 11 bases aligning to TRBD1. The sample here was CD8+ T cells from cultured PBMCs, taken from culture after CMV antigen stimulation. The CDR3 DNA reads TGTGCCAGCAGCTCGTGGAAACCGGACAGGGGGCGCGTGGCCAACGTCCTGACTTTC. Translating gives CASSSWKPDRGRVANVLTF.